This entry features one T cell receptor (beta chain) sequence. Repertoires were generated with immunoSEQ multiplex PCR, while TCRdb's copy carries only in-frame clones and drops some. The sample includes 1,500 to 2,000 clones, 35% to 45% of them seen just once. Deletions cut 3 bases from V and 2 bases from J, with 22 bases between. Germline V CDR1 and CDR2: KGHSH, LQKENI. The CDR3 totals 18 residues. This sample was included in a study of T cells in localized non-small cell lung cancer. The material sequenced was lung tumor tissue, taken before any cancer treatment. This TCR derives from a woman between 40 and 69 years old with stage I lung adenocarcinoma. The genes are TRBV18 and TRBJ1-1; no definite D call. CDR3 nucleotides: TGTGCCAGCTCACCGGGAGAGGGAGTGTCAGTCGCTAACACTGAAGCTTTCTTT. Residues: CASSPGEGVSVANTEAFF. Combining the CDR3 with reference TRBV18 and TRBJ1-1 gives the whole variable domain NAGVMQNPRHLVRRRGQEARLRCSPMKGHSHVYWYRQLPEEGLKFMVYLQKENIIDESGMPKERFSAEFPKEGPSILRIQQVVRGDSAAYFCASSPGEGVSVANTEAFFGQGTRLTVV.